What follows describes a single T cell receptor beta chain. This specimen comes from a study of technical replicates of blood from a handful of donors. Losses at the gene ends were 4 bases for V and 4 bases for J; bases not matched to a gene: 6. CDR1 is ENHRY and CDR2 is SYGVKD in the germline V gene. The CDR3 has 15 residues. Profiled with immunoSEQ multiplex PCR; TCRdb holds only in-frame clones, not every one. This table has 65,000 to 70,000 clones, over 70% appearing once. The sequence was obtained from a human donor in good health. Some clones in this sample may be carry-over from other donors' samples. Sequenced material: PBMCs. The chain employs TRBV10-3 and TRBJ1-2; 10 nucleotides line up with TRBD1. The CDR3 region is CAISADGQGVYGYTF. CDR3 nucleotides: TGTGCCATCAGTGCGGACGGACAGGGGGTCTATGGCTACACCTTC.